A single sample gave rise to the 8 T cell receptor beta chains below, sequenced in a study of OX40 agonist ivuxolimab in advanced cancers. Sequenced by immunoSEQ multiplex PCR; TCRdb stores in-frame clones only, minus some. The repertoire consists of 25,000 to 35,000 clones, with more than 75% occurring once and the leading ten covering about a fifth. The material was CD4+ or CD8+ T cells sorted from blood, obtained in a trial of the OX40 agonist ivuxolimab. Receptors originate from an adult with an advanced solid tumor such as melanoma, head and neck, liver or kidney cancer.

CDR3 in DNA: TGTGCCAGCAGCGTAGGGGTTTCCCCCATTGATCGAGAAAAACTGTTTTTT. Translating gives CASSVGVSPIDREKLFF. V usage is TRBV9 and J usage is TRBJ1-4; D unclear. V was pared by 0 bases and J by 8 bases, with 20 bases between. The CDR3 consists of 17 residues. Germline CDR1 reads SGDLS; CDR2 reads YYNGEE.

The chain recombines TRBV2 with TRBJ1-2, with D possibly matching TRBD1 (6 bases). Germline lookup yields CDR1 SNHLY and CDR2 FYNNEI. This CDR3 region has 13 residues. Trimming stripped 7 bases from V and 8 bases from J, with 17 bases between. DNA of the CDR3: TGTGCCAGCACGGGGTACAGGGTGTCGGGCTACACCTTC. Translation gives CASTGYRVSGYTF.

A few counts support this clone. This chain uses TRBV7-8 with TRBJ2-5, with TRBD1 as a possible D gene (6 bases). CDR1 is SGHVS and CDR2 is FQNEAQ in the germline V gene. V was clipped by 3 bases and J by 3 bases, with 14 bases between them. This CDR3 is built from 15 residues. The CDR3: CASSFDTGLEETQYF. The CDR3 DNA is TGTGCCAGCAGCTTCGATACAGGGCTTGAAGAGACCCAGTACTTC.

The chain combines TRBV6-6 with TRBJ2-2; 9 bases align to TRBD1. V shed 6 bases and J 5 bases; nucleotides not matched to a gene: 7. The CDR3 loop spans 15 amino acids. Germline lookup yields CDR1 MNHNY and CDR2 SVGAGI (reference sequence). Here the CDR3 DNA reads TGTGCCAGCAGCGCCGGGACAGGGTTGACCGGGGAGCTGTTTTTT. This gives the protein CASSAGTGLTGELFF.

V is TRBV28 and J is TRBJ2-7; D is ambiguous. Germline V CDR1 and CDR2: MDHEN, SYDVKM. The CDR3 spans 14 residues. Trimming removed 0 bases at V and 4 bases at J, with 10 bases between. The CDR3 loop reads CASSLWGGVYEQYF. The CDR3 DNA reads TGTGCCAGCAGTTTATGGGGTGGGGTTTACGAGCAGTACTTC.

This clone was seen a single time. The chain is built from TRBV15 and TRBJ1-1, with 12 bases that match TRBD1. CDR3 length: 15 amino acids. CDR1 is LNHNV, CDR2 YYDKDF, per germline (reference sequence). J was trimmed by 4 bases and V by 5 bases; bases with no gene match: 5. The CDR3 sequence is CATSRGQGAGTEAFF. CDR3 DNA sequence: TGTGCCACCAGCCGGGGACAGGGGGCTGGCACTGAAGCTTTCTTT. Looking up the rest from reference TRBV15 and TRBJ1-1 gives the full variable domain: DAMVIQNPRYQVTQFGKPVTLSCSQTLNHNVMYWYQQKSSQAPKLLFHYYDKDFNNEADTPDNFQSRRPNTSFCFLDIRSPGLGDTAMYLCATSRGQGAGTEAFFGQGTRLTVV.

The gene calls are TRBV30 and TRBJ2-2, with 8 bases fitting TRBD2. The trim removed 1 base at V and 7 bases at J, leaving 5 bases unmatched. Germline V gene lookup returns CDR1 GTSNPN and CDR2 SVGIG (reference sequence). The CDR3 sequence is 14 residues long. The DNA of the CDR3 is TGTGCCTGGAGTGCGGGGGGGCGGAGCGGGGAGCTGTTTTTT. It encodes CAWSAGGRSGELFF.

This chain joins TRBV5-1 and TRBJ2-5; 8 bases are shared with TRBD2. CDR3 size: 15 residues. CDR1 and CDR2 (germline): SGHRS, YFSETQ. Germline trimming cut 3 bases from V and 4 bases from J; bases unmatched to any gene: 8. The CDR3 coding sequence is TGCGCCAGCAGCTACGGGGGGGCCGAGGCAGAGACCCAGTACTTC. Translation gives CASSYGGAEAETQYF.